This T cell receptor beta chain was found in a study of T-cell reconstitution after alpha-beta-depleted transplantation in children. Germline V lookup: CDR1 MNHEY, CDR2 SVGAGI. This CDR3 contains 13 residues. Trimming cost V 1 base and J 8 bases, with 6 bases left between them. Study conclusions and caveats: Reports say that about two months after transplant, the alpha-beta T cells came out of several hundred graft clones that had expanded. T-cell counts and diversity were attributed mostly to newly produced T cells one year after transplant. Diversity of TCRbeta at day 60 was high in some patients, arising from surviving recipient T cells and thymic progenitors.

As regards this clonotype: Its antigen is unidentified.

Unique molecular identifiers featured in how the TCRbeta library was prepared. TCRdb re-called the PCR reads through MiXCR, storing one row per CDR3 protein. The sample lists approximately 150,000 distinct CDR3 sequences; around 8.5% were seen once. This TCR was recovered from a female patient aged 2-15 years who had a stem cell transplant for congenital amegakaryocytic thrombocytopenia, so the T cells may come from the graft donor. Here the sequenced sample was PBMCs, mostly from graft donor cells, taken 180 days after TCRalphabeta/CD19-depleted stem cell transplant. This chain connects TRBV6-5 to TRBJ1-6; D ambiguous. The CDR3 protein is CASSYYSDSPLHF. CDR3 nucleotide sequence: TGTGCCAGCAGTTACTATAGCGATTCACCCCTCCACTTT.